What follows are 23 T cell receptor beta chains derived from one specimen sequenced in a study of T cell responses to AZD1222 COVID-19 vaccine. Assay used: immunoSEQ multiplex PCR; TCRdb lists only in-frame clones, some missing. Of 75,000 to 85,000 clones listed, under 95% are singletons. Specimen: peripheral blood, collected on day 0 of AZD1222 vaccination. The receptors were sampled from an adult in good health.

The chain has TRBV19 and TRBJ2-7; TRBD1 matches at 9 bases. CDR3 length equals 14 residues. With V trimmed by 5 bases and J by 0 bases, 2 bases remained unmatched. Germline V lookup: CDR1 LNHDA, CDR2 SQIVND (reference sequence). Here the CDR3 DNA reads TGTGCCAGTAGTTTGACAGGGGGCTCCTACGAGCAGTACTTC. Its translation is CASSLTGGSYEQYF.

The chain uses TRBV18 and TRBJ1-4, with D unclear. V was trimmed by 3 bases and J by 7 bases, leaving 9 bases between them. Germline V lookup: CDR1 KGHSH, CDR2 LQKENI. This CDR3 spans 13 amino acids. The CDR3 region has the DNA TGTGCCAGCTCACCTCCGGACGGTGAAAAACTGTTTTTT. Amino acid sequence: CASSPPDGEKLFF. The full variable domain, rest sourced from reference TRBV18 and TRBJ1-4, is NAGVMQNPRHLVRRRGQEARLRCSPMKGHSHVYWYRQLPEEGLKFMVYLQKENIIDESGMPKERFSAEFPKEGPSILRIQQVVRGDSAAYFCASSPPDGEKLFFGSGTQLSVL.

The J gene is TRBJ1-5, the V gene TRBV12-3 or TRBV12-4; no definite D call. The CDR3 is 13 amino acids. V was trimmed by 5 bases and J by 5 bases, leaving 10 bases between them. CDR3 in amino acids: CASSERRDQPQHF. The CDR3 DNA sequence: TGTGCCAGCAGTGAGAGACGGGATCAGCCCCAGCATTTT.

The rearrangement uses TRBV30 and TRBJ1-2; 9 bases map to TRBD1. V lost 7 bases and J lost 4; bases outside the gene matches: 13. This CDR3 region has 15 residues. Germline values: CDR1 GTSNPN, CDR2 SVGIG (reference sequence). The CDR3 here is CAYTPRDRAFYGYTF. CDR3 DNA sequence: TGTGCCTACACCCCCCGGGACAGGGCCTTCTATGGCTACACCTTC.

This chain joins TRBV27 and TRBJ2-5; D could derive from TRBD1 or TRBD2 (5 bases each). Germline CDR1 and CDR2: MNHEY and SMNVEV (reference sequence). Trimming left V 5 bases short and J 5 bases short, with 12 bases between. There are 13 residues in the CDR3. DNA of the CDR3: TGTGCCAGCAGTCGGGGCCTAATGGAGACCCAGTACTTC. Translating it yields CASSRGLMETQYF.

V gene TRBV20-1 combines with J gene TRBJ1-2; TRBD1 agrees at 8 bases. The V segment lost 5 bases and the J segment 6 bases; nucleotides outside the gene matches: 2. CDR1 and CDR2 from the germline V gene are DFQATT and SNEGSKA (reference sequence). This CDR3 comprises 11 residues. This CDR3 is CSAWTGNGYTF. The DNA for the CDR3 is TGCAGTGCTTGGACAGGGAATGGCTACACCTTC.

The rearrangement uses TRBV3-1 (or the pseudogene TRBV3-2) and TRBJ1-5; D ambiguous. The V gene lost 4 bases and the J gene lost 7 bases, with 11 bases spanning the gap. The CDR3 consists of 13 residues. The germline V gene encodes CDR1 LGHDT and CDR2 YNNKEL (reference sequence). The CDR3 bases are TGTGCCAGCAGCCTCCCGGGGAACCAGCCCCAGCATTTT. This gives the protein CASSLPGNQPQHF.

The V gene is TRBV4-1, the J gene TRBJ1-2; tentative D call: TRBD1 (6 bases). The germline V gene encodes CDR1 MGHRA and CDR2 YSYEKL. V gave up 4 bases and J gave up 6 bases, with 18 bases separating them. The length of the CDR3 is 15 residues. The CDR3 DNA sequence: TGCGCCAGCAGCCCCCAAACAGGGCCGGTTGATGGCTACACCTTC. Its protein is CASSPQTGPVDGYTF.

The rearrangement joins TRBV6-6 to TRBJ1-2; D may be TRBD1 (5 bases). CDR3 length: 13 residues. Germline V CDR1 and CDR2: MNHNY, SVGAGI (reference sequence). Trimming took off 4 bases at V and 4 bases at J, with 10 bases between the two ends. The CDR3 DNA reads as TGTGCCAGCAGTTTACAGGTCCTCTATGGCTACACCTTC. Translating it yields CASSLQVLYGYTF.

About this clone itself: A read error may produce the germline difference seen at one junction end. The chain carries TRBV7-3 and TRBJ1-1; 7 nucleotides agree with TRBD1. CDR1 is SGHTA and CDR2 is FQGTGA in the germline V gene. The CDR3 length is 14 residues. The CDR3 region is CASSVTGAGAEAFF. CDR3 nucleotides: TGTGCCAGCAGCGTAACAGGGGCGGGGGCTGAAGCTTTCTTT.

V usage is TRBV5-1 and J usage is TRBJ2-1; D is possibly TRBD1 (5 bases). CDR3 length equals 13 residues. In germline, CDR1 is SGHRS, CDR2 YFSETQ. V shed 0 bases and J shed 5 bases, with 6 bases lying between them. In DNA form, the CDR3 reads TGCGCCAGCAGCTTGGGCAGGGACAATGAGCAGTTCTTC. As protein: CASSLGRDNEQFF. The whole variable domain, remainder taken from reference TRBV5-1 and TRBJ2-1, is KAGVTQTPRYLIKTRGQQVTLSCSPISGHRSVSWYQQTPGQGLQFLFEYFSETQRNKGNFPGRFSGRQFSNSRSEMNVSTLELGDSALYLCASSLGRDNEQFFGPGTRLTVL.

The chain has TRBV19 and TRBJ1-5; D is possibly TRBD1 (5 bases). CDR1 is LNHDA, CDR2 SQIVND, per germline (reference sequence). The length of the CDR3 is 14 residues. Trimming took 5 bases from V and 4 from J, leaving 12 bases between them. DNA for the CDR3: TGTGCCAGTAGTCCTTTTGGGGGGAATCAGCCCCAGCATTTT. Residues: CASSPFGGNQPQHF.

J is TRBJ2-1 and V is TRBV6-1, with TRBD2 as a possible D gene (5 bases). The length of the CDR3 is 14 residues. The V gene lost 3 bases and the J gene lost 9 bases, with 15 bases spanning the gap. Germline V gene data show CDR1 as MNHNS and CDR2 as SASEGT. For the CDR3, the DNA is TGTGCCAGCAGTGAGGCTAGGTTTCGGGGTGAGCAGTTCTTC. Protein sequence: CASSEARFRGEQFF.

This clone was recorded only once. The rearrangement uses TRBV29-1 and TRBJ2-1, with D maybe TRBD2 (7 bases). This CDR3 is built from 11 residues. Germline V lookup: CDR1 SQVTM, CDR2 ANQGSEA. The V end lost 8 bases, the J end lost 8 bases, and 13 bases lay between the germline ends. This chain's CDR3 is CSRGAGDEQFF. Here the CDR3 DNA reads TGCAGCCGGGGGGCCGGAGATGAGCAGTTCTTC.

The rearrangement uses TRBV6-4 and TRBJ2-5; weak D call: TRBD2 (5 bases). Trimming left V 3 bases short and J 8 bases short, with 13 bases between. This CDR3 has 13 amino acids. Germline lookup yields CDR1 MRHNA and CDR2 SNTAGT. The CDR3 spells CASSDGVSGTQYF. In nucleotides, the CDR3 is TGTGCCAGCAGTGATGGGGTCTCGGGAACCCAGTACTTC.

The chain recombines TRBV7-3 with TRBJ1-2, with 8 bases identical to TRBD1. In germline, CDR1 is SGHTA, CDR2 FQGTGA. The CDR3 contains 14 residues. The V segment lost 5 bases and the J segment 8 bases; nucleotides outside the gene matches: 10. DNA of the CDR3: TGTGCCAGCAGCCCCCAGGGGGCACGGGAAGGCTACACCTTC. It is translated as CASSPQGAREGYTF.

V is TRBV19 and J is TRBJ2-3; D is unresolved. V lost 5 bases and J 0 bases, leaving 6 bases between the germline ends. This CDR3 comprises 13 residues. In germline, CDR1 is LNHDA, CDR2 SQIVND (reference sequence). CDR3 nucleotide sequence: TGTGCCAGTAGTGGGTCCAGCACAGATACGCAGTATTTT. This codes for CASSGSSTDTQYF. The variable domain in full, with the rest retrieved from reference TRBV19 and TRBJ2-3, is DGGITQSPKYLFRKEGQNVTLSCEQNLNHDAMYWYRQDPGQGLRLIYYSQIVNDFQKGDIAEGYSVSREKKESFPLTVTSAQKNPTAFYLCASSGSSTDTQYFGPGTRLTVL.

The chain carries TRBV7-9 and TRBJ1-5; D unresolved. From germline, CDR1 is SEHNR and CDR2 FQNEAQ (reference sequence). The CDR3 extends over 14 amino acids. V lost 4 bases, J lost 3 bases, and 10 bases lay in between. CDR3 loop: CASSSQDANQPQHF. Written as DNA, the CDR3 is TGTGCCAGCAGCTCGCAGGATGCCAATCAGCCCCAGCATTTT. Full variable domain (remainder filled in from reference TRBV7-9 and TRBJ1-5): DTGVSQNPRHKITKRGQNVTFRCDPISEHNRLYWYRQTLGQGPEFLTYFQNEAQLEKSRLLSDRFSAERPKGSFSTLEIQRTEQGDSAMYLCASSSQDANQPQHFGDGTRLSIL.

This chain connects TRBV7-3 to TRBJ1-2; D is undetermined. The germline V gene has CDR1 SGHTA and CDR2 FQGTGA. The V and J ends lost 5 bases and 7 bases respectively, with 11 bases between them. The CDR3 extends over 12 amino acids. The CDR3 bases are TGTGCCAGCAGCCCCCGGGAAGGTGGCTACACCTTC. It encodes CASSPREGGYTF.

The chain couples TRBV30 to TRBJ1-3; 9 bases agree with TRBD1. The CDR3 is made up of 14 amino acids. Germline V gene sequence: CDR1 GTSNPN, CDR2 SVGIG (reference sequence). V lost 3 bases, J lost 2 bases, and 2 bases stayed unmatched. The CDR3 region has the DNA TGTGCCTGGAGGGACAGGGGAGCTGGAAACACCATATATTTT. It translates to CAWRDRGAGNTIYF.

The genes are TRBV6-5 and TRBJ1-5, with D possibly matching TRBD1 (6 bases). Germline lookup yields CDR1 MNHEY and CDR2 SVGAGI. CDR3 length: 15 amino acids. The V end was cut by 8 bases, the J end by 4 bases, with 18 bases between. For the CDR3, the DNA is TGTGCCAGCTCCCTATCGGGGGGCCCTAATCAGCCCCAGCATTTT. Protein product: CASSLSGGPNQPQHF.

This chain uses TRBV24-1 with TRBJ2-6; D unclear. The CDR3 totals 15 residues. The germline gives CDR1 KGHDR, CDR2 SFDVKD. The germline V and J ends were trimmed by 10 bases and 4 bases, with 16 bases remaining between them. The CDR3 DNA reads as TGTGCCACACGGGCACTATTCTGGGGGGCCAACGTCCTGACTTTC. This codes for CATRALFWGANVLTF.

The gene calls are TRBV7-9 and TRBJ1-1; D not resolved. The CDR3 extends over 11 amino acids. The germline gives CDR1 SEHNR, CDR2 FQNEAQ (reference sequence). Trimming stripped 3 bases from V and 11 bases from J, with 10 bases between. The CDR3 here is CASSFLGSAFF. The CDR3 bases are TGTGCCAGCAGCTTCCTGGGGTCGGCTTTCTTT.